The rows below give T cell receptor beta chains drawn from one sample of a study of CD8 T cells in ankylosing spondylitis. TCRdb ran MiXCR on the 5' RACE reads and lists one entry per CDR3 protein. The sample lists around 250,000 distinct CDR3 sequences, 15% to 20% occurring once. Source material: blood, either unsorted or a sorted T cell fraction (not recorded which). Receptors originate from a male donor with ankylosing spondylitis or in good health (not recorded which). Each CDR3 is given with its conserved first and last residue. A D gene is named only where the DNA matches it firmly. Size values are once, few and many counts, or a class for expanded clones, and some rows have none.

. | TRBJ2-7 | 13 | TRBV11-3 | . | CASSAESSYEQYF | TGTGCCAGCAGCGCAGAAAGCTCCTACGAGCAGTACTTC
many | TRBJ2-7 | 14 | TRBV12-3/TRBV12-4 | TRBD1 | CASSLVDRGPEQYF | TGTGCCAGCAGTTTAGTGGACAGGGGGCCCGAGCAGTACTTC
. | TRBJ2-7 | 14 | TRBV5-1 | . | CASSPPHGTHEQYF | TGCGCCAGCAGCCCCCCTCACGGGACGCACGAGCAGTACTTC
few | TRBJ2-5 | 14 | TRBV24-1 | . | CATSERRDFGTQYF | TGTGCCACCAGTGAGCGCAGGGATTTTGGGACCCAGTACTTC
many | TRBJ2-5 | 14 | TRBV12-3/TRBV12-4 | TRBD1 | CASSLIQGEETQYF | TGTGCCAGCAGTTTAATACAGGGGGAAGAGACCCAGTACTTC
. | TRBJ1-1 | 13 | TRBV9 | TRBD1 | CASSVEGASEAFF | TGTGCCAGCAGCGTAGAGGGGGCCTCTGAAGCTTTCTTT
many | TRBJ2-4 | 18 | TRBV6-5 | TRBD2 | CASSYSRLAANAKNIQYF | TGTGCCAGCAGTTACTCGAGACTAGCGGCGAATGCCAAAAACATTCAGTACTTC
many | TRBJ2-2 | 16 | TRBV10-3 | TRBD2 | CAISELAGVSTGELFF | TGTGCCATCAGTGAACTAGCGGGAGTAAGCACCGGGGAGCTGTTTTTT
. | TRBJ2-2 | 18 | TRBV9 | TRBD2 | CASSVETGPAGITGELFF | TGTGCCAGCAGCGTCGAAACCGGGCCAGCGGGAATCACCGGGGAGCTGTTTTTT
few | TRBJ2-1 | 16 | TRBV29-1 | TRBD2 | CSSRGSGRARANEQFF | TGCAGCTCCCGAGGGAGCGGGAGGGCCCGTGCAAATGAGCAGTTCTTC
. | TRBJ2-2 | 16 | TRBV11-2 | . | CASSETGTHASRELFF | TGTGCCAGCAGCGAGACCGGGACCCACGCATCCCGGGAGCTGTTTTTT
many | TRBJ1-5 | 13 | TRBV6-5 | . | CASSYSRNQPQHF | TGTGCCAGCAGTTACTCGAGGAATCAGCCCCAGCATTTT
few | TRBJ1-4 | 16 | TRBV9 | . | CASSVGPGLIRGKLFF | TGTGCCAGCAGCGTAGGGCCAGGGCTCATTCGGGGAAAACTGTTTTTT
few | TRBJ1-1 | 12 | TRBV13 | . | CASSMGPMGAFF | TGTGCCAGCAGCATGGGGCCTATGGGAGCTTTCTTT
many | TRBJ1-5 | 15 | TRBV28 | . | CASTVVTDSNQPQHF | TGTGCCAGCACCGTGGTGACAGATAGCAATCAGCCCCAGCATTTT
. | TRBJ2-2 | 16 | TRBV6-5 | . | CASSYSSGKNTGELFF | TGTGCCAGCAGTTACTCGTCGGGGAAGAACACCGGGGAGCTGTTTTTT
. | TRBJ2-2 | 15 | TRBV15 | . | CATSRSGVGTGELFF | TGTGCCACCAGCCGTTCGGGAGTGGGTACCGGGGAGCTGTTTTTT
few | TRBJ2-7 | 13 | TRBV29-1 | . | CSVKTRDTYEQYF | TGCAGCGTCAAGACTAGAGATACCTACGAGCAGTACTTC
. | TRBJ2-5 | 15 | TRBV20-1 | . | CSARDLEIYQETQYF | TGCAGTGCTAGAGATTTGGAGATCTACCAAGAGACCCAGTACTTC
few | TRBJ2-1 | 18 | TRBV21-1 | . | CASSKVGLAGARGNEQFF | TGTGCCAGCAGCAAAGTCGGTCTAGCGGGAGCTCGTGGCAATGAGCAGTTCTTC